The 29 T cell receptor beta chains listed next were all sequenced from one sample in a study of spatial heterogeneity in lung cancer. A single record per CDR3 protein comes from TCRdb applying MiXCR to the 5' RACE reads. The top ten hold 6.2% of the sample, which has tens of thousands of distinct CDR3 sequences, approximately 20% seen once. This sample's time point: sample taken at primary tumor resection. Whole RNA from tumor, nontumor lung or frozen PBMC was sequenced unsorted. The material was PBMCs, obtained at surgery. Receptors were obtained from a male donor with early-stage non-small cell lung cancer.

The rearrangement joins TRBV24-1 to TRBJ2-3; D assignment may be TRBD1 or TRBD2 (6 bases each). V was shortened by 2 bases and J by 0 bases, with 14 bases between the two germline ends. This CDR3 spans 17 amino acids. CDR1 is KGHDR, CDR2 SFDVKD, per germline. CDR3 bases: TGTGCCACCAGTGATTCCGCCCGGGGGCAGAGCACAGATACGCAGTATTTT. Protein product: CATSDSARGQSTDTQYF.

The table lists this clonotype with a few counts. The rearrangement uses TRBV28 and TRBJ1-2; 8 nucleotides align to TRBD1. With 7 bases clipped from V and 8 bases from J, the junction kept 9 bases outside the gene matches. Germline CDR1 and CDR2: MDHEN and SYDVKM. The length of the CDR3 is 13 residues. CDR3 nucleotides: TGTGCCAGCACCCTACCGGACAGGGAAGGCTACACCTTC. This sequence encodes CASTLPDREGYTF.

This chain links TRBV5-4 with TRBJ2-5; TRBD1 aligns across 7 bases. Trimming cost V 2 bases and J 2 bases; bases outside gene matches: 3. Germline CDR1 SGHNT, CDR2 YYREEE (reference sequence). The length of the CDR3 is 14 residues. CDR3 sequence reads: CASSFRDRQETQYF. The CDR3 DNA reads TGTGCCAGCAGCTTCCGGGACAGACAAGAGACCCAGTACTTC.

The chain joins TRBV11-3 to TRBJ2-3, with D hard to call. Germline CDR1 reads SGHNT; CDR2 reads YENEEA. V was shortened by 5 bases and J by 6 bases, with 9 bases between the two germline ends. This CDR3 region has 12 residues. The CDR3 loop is CASSPSQDTQYF. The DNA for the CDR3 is TGTGCCAGCAGCCCTTCCCAGGATACGCAGTATTTT.

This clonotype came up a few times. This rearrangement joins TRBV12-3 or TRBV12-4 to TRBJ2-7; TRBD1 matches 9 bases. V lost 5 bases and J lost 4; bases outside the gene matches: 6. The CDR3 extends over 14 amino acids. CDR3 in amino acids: CASSRTGGPYEQYF. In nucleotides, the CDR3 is TGTGCCAGCAGTCGCACAGGGGGCCCGTACGAGCAGTACTTC.

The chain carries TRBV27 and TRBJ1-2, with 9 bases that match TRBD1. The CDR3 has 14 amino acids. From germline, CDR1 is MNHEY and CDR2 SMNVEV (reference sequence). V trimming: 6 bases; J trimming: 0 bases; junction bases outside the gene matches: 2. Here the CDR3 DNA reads TGTGCCAGCAGGGGGACAGGGACTAACTATGGCTACACCTTC. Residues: CASRGTGTNYGYTF.

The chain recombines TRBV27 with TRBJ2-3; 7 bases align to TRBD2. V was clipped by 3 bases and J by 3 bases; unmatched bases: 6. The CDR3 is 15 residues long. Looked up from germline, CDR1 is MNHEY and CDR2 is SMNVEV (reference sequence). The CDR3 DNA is TGTGCCAGCAGTTTGGCGGGAGAGTGGACAGATACGCAGTATTTT. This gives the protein CASSLAGEWTDTQYF.

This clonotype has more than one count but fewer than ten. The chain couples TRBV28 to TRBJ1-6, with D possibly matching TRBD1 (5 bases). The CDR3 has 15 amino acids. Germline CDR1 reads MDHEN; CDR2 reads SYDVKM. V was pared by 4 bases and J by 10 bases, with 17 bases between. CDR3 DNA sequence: TGTGCCAGCAGTTACGTCCAGGGCAAGGGGTCACCCCTCCACTTT. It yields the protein CASSYVQGKGSPLHF.

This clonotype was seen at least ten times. CDR3 in DNA: TGTGCCAGCTCCAAGGGGACCTACGAGCAGTACTTC. Translating gives CASSKGTYEQYF. This rearrangement joins TRBV7-6 to TRBJ2-7; D may be TRBD1 (5 bases). Trimming cost V 8 bases and J 2 bases, with 10 bases left between them. The length of the CDR3 is 12 residues. Germline V CDR1 and CDR2: SGHVS, FNYEAQ.

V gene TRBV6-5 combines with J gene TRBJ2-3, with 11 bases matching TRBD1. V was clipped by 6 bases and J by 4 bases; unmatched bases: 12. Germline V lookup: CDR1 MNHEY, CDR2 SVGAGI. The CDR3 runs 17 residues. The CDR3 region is CASSLKRTGGAPDTQYF. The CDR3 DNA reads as TGTGCCAGCAGCCTCAAGAGGACAGGGGGCGCGCCAGATACGCAGTATTTT.

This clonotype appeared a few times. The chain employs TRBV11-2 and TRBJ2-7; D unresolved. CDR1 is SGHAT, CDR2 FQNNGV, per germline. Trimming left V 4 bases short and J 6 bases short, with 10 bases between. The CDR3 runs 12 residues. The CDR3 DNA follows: TGTGCCAGCAGCTCCTCATACGGCGAGCAGTACTTC. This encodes CASSSSYGEQYF.

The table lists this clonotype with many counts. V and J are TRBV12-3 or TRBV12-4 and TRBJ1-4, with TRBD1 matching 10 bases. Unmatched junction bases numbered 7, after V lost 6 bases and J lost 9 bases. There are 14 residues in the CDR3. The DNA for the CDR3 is TGTGCCAGCAGCCTGACAGGGGGCGGTCAAAAACTGTTTTTT. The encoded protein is CASSLTGGGQKLFF.

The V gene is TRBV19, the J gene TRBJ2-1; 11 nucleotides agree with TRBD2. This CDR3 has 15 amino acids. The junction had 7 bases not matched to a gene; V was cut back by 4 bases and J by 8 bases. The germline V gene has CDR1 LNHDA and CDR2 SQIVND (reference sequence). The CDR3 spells CASSTIAGGPHEQFF. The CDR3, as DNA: TGTGCCAGTAGTACTATAGCGGGGGGGCCCCATGAGCAGTTCTTC.

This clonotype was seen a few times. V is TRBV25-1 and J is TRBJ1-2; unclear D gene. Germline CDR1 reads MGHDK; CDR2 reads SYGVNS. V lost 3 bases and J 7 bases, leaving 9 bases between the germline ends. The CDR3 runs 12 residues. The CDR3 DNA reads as TGTGCCAGCAGTGATGGGAGGTTTGGCTACACCTTC. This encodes CASSDGRFGYTF.

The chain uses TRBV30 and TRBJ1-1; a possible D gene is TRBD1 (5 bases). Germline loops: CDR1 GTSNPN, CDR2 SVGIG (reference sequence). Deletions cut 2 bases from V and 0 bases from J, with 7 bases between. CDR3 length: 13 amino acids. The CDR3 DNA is TGTGCCTGGAGTACCAGGGTGAACACTGAAGCTTTCTTT. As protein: CAWSTRVNTEAFF.

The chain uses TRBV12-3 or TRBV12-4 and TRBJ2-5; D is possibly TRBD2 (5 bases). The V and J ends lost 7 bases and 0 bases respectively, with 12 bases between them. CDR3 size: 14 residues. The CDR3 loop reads CASTPRENQETQYF. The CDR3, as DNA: TGTGCCAGCACCCCAAGGGAGAACCAAGAGACCCAGTACTTC.

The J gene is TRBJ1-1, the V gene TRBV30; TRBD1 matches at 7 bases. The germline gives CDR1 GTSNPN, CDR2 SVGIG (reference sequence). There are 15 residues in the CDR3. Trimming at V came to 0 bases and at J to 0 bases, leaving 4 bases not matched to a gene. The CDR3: CAWSVRGQMNTEAFF. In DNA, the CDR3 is TGTGCCTGGAGTGTAAGGGGACAGATGAACACTGAAGCTTTCTTT.

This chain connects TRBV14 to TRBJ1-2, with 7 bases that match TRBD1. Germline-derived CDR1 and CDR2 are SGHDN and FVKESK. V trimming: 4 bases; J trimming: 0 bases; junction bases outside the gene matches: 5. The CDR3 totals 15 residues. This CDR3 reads CASSLWTGPNYGYTF. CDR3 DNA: TGTGCCAGCAGCCTCTGGACAGGACCTAACTATGGCTACACCTTC.

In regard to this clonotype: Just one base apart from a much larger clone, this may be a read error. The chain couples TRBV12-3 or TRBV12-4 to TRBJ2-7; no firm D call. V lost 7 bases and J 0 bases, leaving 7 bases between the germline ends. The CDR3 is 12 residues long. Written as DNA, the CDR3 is TGTGCCAGCAACCTAAACTCCTACGAGCAGTACTTC. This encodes CASNLNSYEQYF.

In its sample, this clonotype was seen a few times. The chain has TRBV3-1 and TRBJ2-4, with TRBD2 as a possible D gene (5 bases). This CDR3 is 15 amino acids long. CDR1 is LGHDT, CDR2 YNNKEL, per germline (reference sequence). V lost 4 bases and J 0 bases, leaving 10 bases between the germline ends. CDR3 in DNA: TGTGCCAGCAGCCTACCGGGGTCAGCCAAAAACATTCAGTACTTC. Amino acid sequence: CASSLPGSAKNIQYF.

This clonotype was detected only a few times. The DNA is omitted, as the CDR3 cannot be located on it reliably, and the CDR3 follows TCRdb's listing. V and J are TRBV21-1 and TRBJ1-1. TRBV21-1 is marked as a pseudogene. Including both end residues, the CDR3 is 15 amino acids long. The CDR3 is CASSKVATGNTEAFF.

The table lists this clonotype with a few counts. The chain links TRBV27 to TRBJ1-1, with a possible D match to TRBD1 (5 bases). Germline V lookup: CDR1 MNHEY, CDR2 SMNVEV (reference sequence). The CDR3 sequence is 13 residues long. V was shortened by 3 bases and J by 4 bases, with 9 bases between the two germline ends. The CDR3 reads CASSFQQGTEAFF. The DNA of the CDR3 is TGTGCCAGCAGTTTCCAGCAGGGCACTGAAGCTTTCTTT.

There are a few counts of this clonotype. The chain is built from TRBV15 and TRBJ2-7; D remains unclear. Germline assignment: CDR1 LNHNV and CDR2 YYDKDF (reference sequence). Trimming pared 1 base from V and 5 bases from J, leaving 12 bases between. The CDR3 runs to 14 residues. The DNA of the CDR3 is TGTGCCACCAGCAGAGTTTACCGAGCCAACGAGCAGTACTTC. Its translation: CATSRVYRANEQYF.

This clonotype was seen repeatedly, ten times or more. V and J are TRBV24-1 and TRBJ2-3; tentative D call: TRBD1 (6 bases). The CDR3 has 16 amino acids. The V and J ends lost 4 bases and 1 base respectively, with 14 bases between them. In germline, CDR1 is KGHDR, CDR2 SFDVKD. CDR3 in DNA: TGTGCCACCAGTGACCCCGGACAGTACGGCACAGATACGCAGTATTTT. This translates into CATSDPGQYGTDTQYF.

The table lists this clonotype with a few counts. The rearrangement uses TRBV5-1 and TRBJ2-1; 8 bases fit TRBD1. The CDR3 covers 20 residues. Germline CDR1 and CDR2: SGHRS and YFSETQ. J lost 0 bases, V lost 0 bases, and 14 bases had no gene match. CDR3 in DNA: TGCGCCAGCAGCTTGGCGGCAGGGGGCATTAGCGCGAGCTCCTACAATGAGCAGTTCTTC. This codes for CASSLAAGGISASSYNEQFF.

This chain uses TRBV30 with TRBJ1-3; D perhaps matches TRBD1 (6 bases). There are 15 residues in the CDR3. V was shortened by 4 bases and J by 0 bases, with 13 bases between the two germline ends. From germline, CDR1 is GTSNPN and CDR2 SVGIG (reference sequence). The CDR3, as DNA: TGTGCCTGGACACCCGGACAGCTCTCTGGAAACACCATATATTTT. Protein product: CAWTPGQLSGNTIYF. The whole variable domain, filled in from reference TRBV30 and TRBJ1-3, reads SQTIHQWPATLVQPVGSPLSLECTVEGTSNPNLYWYRQAAGRGLQLLFYSVGIGQISSEVPQNLSASRPQDRQFILSSKKLLLSDSGFYLCAWTPGQLSGNTIYFGEGSWLTVV.

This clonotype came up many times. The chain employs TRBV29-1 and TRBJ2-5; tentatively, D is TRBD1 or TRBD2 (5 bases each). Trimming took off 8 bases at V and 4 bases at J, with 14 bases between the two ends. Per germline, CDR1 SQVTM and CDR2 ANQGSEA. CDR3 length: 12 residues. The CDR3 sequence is CSPRGEGETQYF. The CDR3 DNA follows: TGCAGCCCTCGGGGCGAAGGAGAGACCCAGTACTTC.

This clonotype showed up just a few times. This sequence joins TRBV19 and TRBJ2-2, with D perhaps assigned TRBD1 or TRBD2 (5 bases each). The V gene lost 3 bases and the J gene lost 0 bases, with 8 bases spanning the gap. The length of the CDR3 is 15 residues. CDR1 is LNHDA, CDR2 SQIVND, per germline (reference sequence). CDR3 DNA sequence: TGTGCCAGTAGTATGGGACGAGCGAACACCGGGGAGCTGTTTTTT. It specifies CASSMGRANTGELFF.

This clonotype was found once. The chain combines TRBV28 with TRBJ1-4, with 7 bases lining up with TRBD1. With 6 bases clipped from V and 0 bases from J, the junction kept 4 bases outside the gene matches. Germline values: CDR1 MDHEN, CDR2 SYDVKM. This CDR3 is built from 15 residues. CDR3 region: CASSPTGPTNEKLFF. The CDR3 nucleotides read TGTGCCAGCAGCCCGACAGGGCCAACTAATGAAAAACTGTTTTTT.